This T cell receptor (beta chain) derives from a study of blood T cells in healthy people across ages. The CDR3 runs 15 residues. Germline loops: CDR1 SGHTA, CDR2 FQGNSA. With respect to this clonotype: At one end the junction does not follow the germline gene, possibly because of a read error.

PCR was performed a second time for about 6 to 12 cycles using a sample-barcoded 5' primer and a J-beta primer mix. A template-switch adaptor containing 12 random nucleotides labeled each cDNA molecule. CDR3-containing paired-end reads numbered at least 3 million in each sample. TCRdb re-called the 5' RACE reads through MiXCR, storing one row per CDR3 protein. The table has roughly 860,000 distinct CDR3 sequences, 62% seen once. Healthy Caucasian individuals from Russia aged about 6 to 100 served as donors. Roughly 10 milliliters of peripheral blood were drawn from each donor into EDTA-treated tubes.

The rearrangement links TRBV7-2 to TRBJ2-5; TRBD2 matches 14 bases. The sequence derives from a man aged 30 to 39 in good health. Sequencing input: blood. The CDR3 protein is CASSVTSGGVETRYF. The CDR3 DNA reads TGTGCCAGCAGTGTGACTAGCGGGGGGGTTGAGACCCGGTACTTC.